A selection of T cell receptor beta chains follows, all from one sample in a study of blood T cell repertoires in COVID-19. Method: immunoSEQ multiplex PCR; TCRdb's copy keeps in-frame clones and lacks some. The sample gives approximately 220,000 clones, about 85% of which show up once; roughly 4.6% is in the top ten. Sequenced: peripheral blood. All receptors come from a woman aged 60-70 years who had recovered from COVID-19. The CDR3 runs from the conserved cysteine through the conserved F or W. A D gene is named only where the DNA matches it firmly. Clone size is not always given. Where it is, it says once, few, many or a class for expanded clones.

d_gene: .
v_gene: TRBV11-2
j_gene: TRBJ1-1
abundance: .
CDR3nt: TGTGCCAGCAGCCACGGAGGGGACGCTTTCTTT
CDR3aa: CASSHGGDAFF

d_gene: TRBD1
v_gene: TRBV5-4
j_gene: TRBJ2-6
abundance: .
CDR3nt: TGTGCCAGCAGAGGTGAGAGTGGGACAGGGGAAAAGTCTGGGGCCAACGTCCTGACTTTC
CDR3aa: CASRGESGTGEKSGANVLTF

d_gene: TRBD1
v_gene: TRBV2
j_gene: TRBJ1-2
abundance: .
CDR3nt: TGTGCCAGCAGTCGGACAGGGGTAGGGACTAACTATGGCTACACCTTC
CDR3aa: CASSRTGVGTNYGYTF

d_gene: TRBD1
v_gene: TRBV7-9
j_gene: TRBJ2-3
abundance: .
CDR3nt: TGTGCCAGCAATATGGGACAGGATCTCACAGATACGCAGTATTTT
CDR3aa: CASNMGQDLTDTQYF

d_gene: TRBD1
v_gene: TRBV29-1
j_gene: TRBJ1-1
abundance: .
CDR3nt: TGCAGCGTAACAGGGGGCTCCGAGTTCAATACTGAAGCTTTCTTT
CDR3aa: CSVTGGSEFNTEAFF

d_gene: .
v_gene: TRBV5-8
j_gene: TRBJ2-7
abundance: .
CDR3nt: TGTGCCAGCAGCTCGCGGGACGGTTCCTACGAGCAGTACTTC
CDR3aa: CASSSRDGSYEQYF

d_gene: .
v_gene: TRBV2
j_gene: TRBJ1-1
abundance: .
CDR3nt: TGTGCCAGCAGCCCCCAAGGGGGTCCCACTGAAGCTTTCTTT
CDR3aa: CASSPQGGPTEAFF

d_gene: .
v_gene: TRBV7-9
j_gene: TRBJ2-5
abundance: once
CDR3nt: TGTGCCAGCAGCTCCCTTGTGGAGACCCAGTACTTC
CDR3aa: CASSSLVETQYF

d_gene: TRBD1
v_gene: TRBV7-9
j_gene: TRBJ1-2
abundance: .
CDR3nt: TGTGCCAGCAGTACCATAGGACAGGGGTTGGGCTACACCTTC
CDR3aa: CASSTIGQGLGYTF

d_gene: .
v_gene: TRBV18
j_gene: TRBJ1-5
abundance: .
CDR3nt: TGTGCCAGCTCACTGGGGGCGCGACAGTGGCCCCAGCATTTT
CDR3aa: CASSLGARQWPQHF

d_gene: .
v_gene: TRBV9
j_gene: TRBJ2-3
abundance: few
CDR3nt: TGTGCCAGCAGCGTAGACATAAGCACAGATACGCAGTATTTT
CDR3aa: CASSVDISTDTQYF

d_gene: .
v_gene: TRBV6-5
j_gene: TRBJ2-2
abundance: .
CDR3nt: TGTGCCAGCGACTTTCCCGGGGAGCTGTTTTTT
CDR3aa: CASDFPGELFF

d_gene: TRBD2
v_gene: TRBV6-2/TRBV6-3
j_gene: TRBJ2-3
abundance: .
CDR3nt: TGTGCCAGCAGTTACCCCTTCCTAGCGGGGGGCACGACAGATACGCAGTATTTT
CDR3aa: CASSYPFLAGGTTDTQYF

d_gene: .
v_gene: TRBV3-1/TRBV3-2
j_gene: TRBJ1-1
abundance: .
CDR3nt: TGTGCCAGCAGCCAAGACAAGCCACGGTTAGATTTGAACACTGAAGCTTTCTTT
CDR3aa: CASSQDKPRLDLNTEAFF

d_gene: TRBD1
v_gene: TRBV11-2
j_gene: TRBJ1-1
abundance: .
CDR3nt: TGTGCCAGCAGTAGAACCGGGACAGGGGTCACTGAAGCTTTCTTT
CDR3aa: CASSRTGTGVTEAFF

d_gene: .
v_gene: TRBV6-5
j_gene: TRBJ1-4
abundance: .
CDR3nt: TGTGCCAGCAGGGACAGTAATGAAAAACTGTTTTTT
CDR3aa: CASRDSNEKLFF

d_gene: .
v_gene: TRBV5-1
j_gene: TRBJ1-6
abundance: once
CDR3nt: TGCGCCAGCAGCCGGGAAGGGTCCTATAATTCACCCCTCCACTTT
CDR3aa: CASSREGSYNSPLHF

d_gene: TRBD1
v_gene: TRBV30
j_gene: TRBJ2-6
abundance: .
CDR3nt: TGTGCCTGCCCGACAGGGGTTGGTGCTGGGGCCAACGTCCTGACTTTC
CDR3aa: CACPTGVGAGANVLTF

d_gene: TRBD2
v_gene: TRBV11-2
j_gene: TRBJ2-3
abundance: .
CDR3nt: TGTGCCAGCAGCTTCTGGACTAGCGGGGGTCCCCCGGATACGCAGTATTTT
CDR3aa: CASSFWTSGGPPDTQYF

d_gene: TRBD1
v_gene: TRBV25-1
j_gene: TRBJ2-7
abundance: .
CDR3nt: TGTGCCAGCAGTGAACCCGGGACAGGGACCTACGAGCAGTACTTC
CDR3aa: CASSEPGTGTYEQYF

d_gene: .
v_gene: TRBV19
j_gene: TRBJ1-4
abundance: .
CDR3nt: TGTGCCAGCCAACGCGCAGACATGACTAATGAAAAACTGTTTTTT
CDR3aa: CASQRADMTNEKLFF

d_gene: .
v_gene: TRBV7-4
j_gene: TRBJ1-5
abundance: .
CDR3nt: TGTGCCAGCAGCTTTGTCGGGAAACAGCCCCAGCATTTT
CDR3aa: CASSFVGKQPQHF

d_gene: .
v_gene: TRBV7-9
j_gene: TRBJ2-5
abundance: .
CDR3nt: TGTGCCAGCAGCTTAGCTACGGTGGAAGAGACCCAGTACTTC
CDR3aa: CASSLATVEETQYF

d_gene: .
v_gene: TRBV11-2
j_gene: TRBJ2-7
abundance: few
CDR3nt: TGTGCCAGCAGCTTTAATAGACTAGCCTACGAGCAGTACTTC
CDR3aa: CASSFNRLAYEQYF

d_gene: TRBD1
v_gene: TRBV5-5
j_gene: TRBJ1-4
abundance: .
CDR3nt: TGTGCCAGCAGCTCAGGGGGCCCGAATAATGAAAAACTGTTTTTT
CDR3aa: CASSSGGPNNEKLFF

d_gene: .
v_gene: TRBV2
j_gene: TRBJ1-5
abundance: .
CDR3nt: TGTGCCAGTGGCCCCTCTCCGTATCAGCCCCAGCATTTT
CDR3aa: CASGPSPYQPQHF

d_gene: .
v_gene: TRBV5-1
j_gene: TRBJ2-5
abundance: .
CDR3nt: TGCGCCAGCTGTCCAGCGGTGTCATCAGAGACCCAGTACTTC
CDR3aa: CASCPAVSSETQYF

d_gene: TRBD1
v_gene: TRBV7-8
j_gene: TRBJ2-1
abundance: .
CDR3nt: TGTGCCAGCAGCTCAGGACAGGGAAGGTTTTCCTACAATGAGCAGTTCTTC
CDR3aa: CASSSGQGRFSYNEQFF

d_gene: .
v_gene: TRBV11-2
j_gene: TRBJ2-5
abundance: once
CDR3nt: TGTGCCAGCACCCTTGTGGACTCCCAGTACTTC
CDR3aa: CASTLVDSQYF

d_gene: TRBD2
v_gene: TRBV7-8
j_gene: TRBJ2-1
abundance: .
CDR3nt: TGTGCCAGCAGGAGCGGACGGGGGGGCCGACACAATGAGCAGTTCTTC
CDR3aa: CASRSGRGGRHNEQFF

d_gene: TRBD1
v_gene: TRBV5-1
j_gene: TRBJ1-5
abundance: .
CDR3nt: TGCGCCAGCAGCTCGACAGGGGGTCAGCCCCAGCATTTT
CDR3aa: CASSSTGGQPQHF

d_gene: .
v_gene: TRBV11-2
j_gene: TRBJ1-2
abundance: .
CDR3nt: TGTGCCAGCAGCATATACAGGGAGTATAGCTATGGCTACACCTTC
CDR3aa: CASSIYREYSYGYTF

d_gene: TRBD1
v_gene: TRBV7-2
j_gene: TRBJ2-7
abundance: .
CDR3nt: TGTGCCAGCAGCTTAGCGACAGGGACCTACGAGCAGTACTTC
CDR3aa: CASSLATGTYEQYF

d_gene: TRBD1
v_gene: TRBV19
j_gene: TRBJ2-2
abundance: .
CDR3nt: TGTGCCAGTAGTCGGACAGGGTGGGCCGGGGAGCTGTTTTTT
CDR3aa: CASSRTGWAGELFF

d_gene: .
v_gene: TRBV30
j_gene: TRBJ1-4
abundance: .
CDR3nt: TGTGCCTGGAGTTTGGGAAGAGGGGGTAATGAAAAACTGTTTTTT
CDR3aa: CAWSLGRGGNEKLFF

d_gene: TRBD1
v_gene: TRBV27
j_gene: TRBJ1-4
abundance: .
CDR3nt: TGTGCCAGCAGGCTCGGACAGGGAGCAACTAATGAAAAACTGTTTTTT
CDR3aa: CASRLGQGATNEKLFF

d_gene: .
v_gene: TRBV7-3
j_gene: TRBJ1-2
abundance: .
CDR3nt: TGTGCCAGCAGCGTCGGGGGGAACTATGGCTACACCTTC
CDR3aa: CASSVGGNYGYTF

d_gene: .
v_gene: TRBV10-3
j_gene: TRBJ1-1
abundance: .
CDR3nt: TGTGCCATCAGTGAAACAGAAATGAACACTGAAGCTTTCTTT
CDR3aa: CAISETEMNTEAFF

d_gene: .
v_gene: TRBV3-1/TRBV3-2
j_gene: TRBJ2-7
abundance: .
CDR3nt: TGTGCCAGCAGCCAAGAAACAGGTGTCTCCTACGAGCAGTACTTC
CDR3aa: CASSQETGVSYEQYF

d_gene: TRBD1
v_gene: TRBV19
j_gene: TRBJ2-7
abundance: .
CDR3nt: TGTGCCAGTAGAAGACAGGGGGGCGCCGAGCAGTACTTC
CDR3aa: CASRRQGGAEQYF

d_gene: .
v_gene: TRBV19
j_gene: TRBJ2-3
abundance: once
CDR3nt: TGTGCCAGTTCCCAGTTCGGGACTGCTTCCCGATTCACAGATACGCAGTATTTT
CDR3aa: CASSQFGTASRFTDTQYF

d_gene: .
v_gene: TRBV6-5
j_gene: TRBJ2-2
abundance: .
CDR3nt: TGTGCGGCCAGATCCAGCGGGAACACCGGGGAGCTGTTTTTT
CDR3aa: CAARSSGNTGELFF

d_gene: TRBD1
v_gene: TRBV7-2
j_gene: TRBJ1-2
abundance: .
CDR3nt: TGTGCCAGCAGCGCCAATACAGGGGGGCTCGGCTATGGCTACACCTTC
CDR3aa: CASSANTGGLGYGYTF

d_gene: .
v_gene: TRBV7-2
j_gene: TRBJ2-7
abundance: few
CDR3nt: TGTGCCAGCAGCTTAGGAGGGCCCCGCGGCGAGCAGTACTTC
CDR3aa: CASSLGGPRGEQYF

d_gene: .
v_gene: TRBV27
j_gene: TRBJ1-1
abundance: .
CDR3nt: TGTGCCAGCAGTTCCGCGGACTCTGAAGCTTTCTTT
CDR3aa: CASSSADSEAFF

d_gene: .
v_gene: TRBV7-2
j_gene: TRBJ1-1
abundance: .
CDR3nt: TGTGCCAGCAGCTTAGTGGCAGGGAACCAACGACCTGACACTGAAGCTTTCTTT
CDR3aa: CASSLVAGNQRPDTEAFF

d_gene: .
v_gene: TRBV15
j_gene: TRBJ2-3
abundance: .
CDR3nt: TGTGCCACCAGCAGAGATACGTCGGCAGGGTTTGCTACAGATACGCAGTATTTT
CDR3aa: CATSRDTSAGFATDTQYF

d_gene: .
v_gene: TRBV28
j_gene: TRBJ2-1
abundance: .
CDR3nt: TGTGCCAGTTTCGCAAGCCCGACCTACAATGAGCAGTTCTTC
CDR3aa: CASFASPTYNEQFF

d_gene: TRBD1
v_gene: TRBV3-1/TRBV3-2
j_gene: TRBJ1-5
abundance: .
CDR3nt: TGTGCCAGCAGTCCTACAGGGGCGGAGCAGCCCCAGCATTTT
CDR3aa: CASSPTGAEQPQHF

d_gene: TRBD2
v_gene: TRBV5-1
j_gene: TRBJ2-5
abundance: .
CDR3nt: TGCGCCAGCAGCTCCGGGGTAGCGGGGGTCCTGTACCAAGAGACCCAGTACTTC
CDR3aa: CASSSGVAGVLYQETQYF

d_gene: .
v_gene: TRBV7-2
j_gene: TRBJ2-3
abundance: .
CDR3nt: TGTGCCAGCAGGTACAGGGAGGGGACAGATACGCAGTATTTT
CDR3aa: CASRYREGTDTQYF

d_gene: .
v_gene: TRBV5-1
j_gene: TRBJ2-7
abundance: .
CDR3nt: TGCGCCAGCACCCCGGTCCGGGGTTACGAGCAGTACTTC
CDR3aa: CASTPVRGYEQYF

d_gene: .
v_gene: TRBV6-5
j_gene: TRBJ1-2
abundance: .
CDR3nt: TGTGCCAGCAGGTGGGATGGGACTGGCTATGGCTACACCTTC
CDR3aa: CASRWDGTGYGYTF

d_gene: TRBD1
v_gene: TRBV5-1
j_gene: TRBJ1-2
abundance: .
CDR3nt: TGCGCCAGCAGCTTGGGAGACAGGGGGTATGGCTACACCTTC
CDR3aa: CASSLGDRGYGYTF

d_gene: .
v_gene: TRBV7-2
j_gene: TRBJ1-4
abundance: .
CDR3nt: TGTGCCAGCAGCTTACAGGGGTCTAATGAAAAACTGTTTTTT
CDR3aa: CASSLQGSNEKLFF

d_gene: TRBD2
v_gene: TRBV5-5
j_gene: TRBJ2-5
abundance: .
CDR3nt: TGTGCCAGCACCACCTGGGGGGACTATCAAGAGACCCAGTACTTC
CDR3aa: CASTTWGDYQETQYF

d_gene: .
v_gene: TRBV3-1/TRBV3-2
j_gene: TRBJ2-2
abundance: .
CDR3nt: TGTGCCAGCAGCCACACCGTCGGAGCGAACACCGGGGAGCTGTTTTTT
CDR3aa: CASSHTVGANTGELFF

d_gene: TRBD1
v_gene: TRBV19
j_gene: TRBJ2-4
abundance: .
CDR3nt: TGTGCCAGTAGTATAGGCCTCAAGGGGGCCCTAGCCAAAAACATTCAGTACTTC
CDR3aa: CASSIGLKGALAKNIQYF

d_gene: TRBD1
v_gene: TRBV29-1
j_gene: TRBJ1-2
abundance: .
CDR3nt: TGCAGCGTGATGTCTGAGGCAGGGGGATATGGCTACACCTTC
CDR3aa: CSVMSEAGGYGYTF